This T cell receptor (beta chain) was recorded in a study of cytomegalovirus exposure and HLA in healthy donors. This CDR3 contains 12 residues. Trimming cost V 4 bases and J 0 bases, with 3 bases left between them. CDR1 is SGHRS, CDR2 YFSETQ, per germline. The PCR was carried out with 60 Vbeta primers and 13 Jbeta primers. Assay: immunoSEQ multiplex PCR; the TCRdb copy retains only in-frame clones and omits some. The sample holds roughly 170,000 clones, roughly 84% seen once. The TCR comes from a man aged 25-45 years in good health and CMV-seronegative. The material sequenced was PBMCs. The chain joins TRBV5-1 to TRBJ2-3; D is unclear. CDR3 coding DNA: TGCGCCAGCAGCATAAGCACAGATACGCAGTATTTT. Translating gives CASSISTDTQYF.